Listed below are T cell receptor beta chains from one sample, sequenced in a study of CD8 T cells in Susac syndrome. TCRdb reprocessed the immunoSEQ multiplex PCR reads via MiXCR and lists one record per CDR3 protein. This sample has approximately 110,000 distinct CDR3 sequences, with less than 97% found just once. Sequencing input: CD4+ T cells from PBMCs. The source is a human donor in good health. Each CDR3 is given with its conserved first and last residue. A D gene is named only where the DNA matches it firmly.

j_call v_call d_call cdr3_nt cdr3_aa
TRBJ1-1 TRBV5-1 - TGCGCCAGCAGCTTGTCGGACGGCAGGAACACTGAAGCTTTCTTT CASSLSDGRNTEAFF
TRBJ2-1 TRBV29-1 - TGCAGCGTTGAAGGGCCTCCCTATGAGCAGTTCTTC CSVEGPPYEQFF
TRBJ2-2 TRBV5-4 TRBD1 TGTGCCAGCAGCTTACAGGGGGGTTTGACCGGGGAGCTGTTTTTT CASSLQGGLTGELFF
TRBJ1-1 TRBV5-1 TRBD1 TGCGCCAGCAACATACAGGGGGCCGGGACTAACACTGAAGCTTTCTTT CASNIQGAGTNTEAFF
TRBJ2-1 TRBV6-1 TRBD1 TGTGCCAGCAGTGGGGAGCTGGGACAGGGGAACAATGAGCAGTTCTTC CASSGELGQGNNEQFF
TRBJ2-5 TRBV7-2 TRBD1 TGTGCCAGCAGCTCGACAGGGGCGGGAGAGACCCAGTACTTC CASSSTGAGETQYF
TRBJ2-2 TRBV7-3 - TGTGCCAGCAGCTCTTACACCGGGGAGCTGTTTTTT CASSSYTGELFF
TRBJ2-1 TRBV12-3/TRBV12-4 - TGTGCCAGCAGTTACAGAGGGGCTGGTGAGCAGTTCTTC CASSYRGAGEQFF
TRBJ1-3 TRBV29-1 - TGCAGCGTGCAGGAGGGGTCTGGAAACACCATATATTTT CSVQEGSGNTIYF
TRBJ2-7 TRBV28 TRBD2 TGTGCCAGCACGGCTAGCGGGAGATCCGAGCAGTACTTC CASTASGRSEQYF